This TCR beta chain was recovered during a study of post-analysis software for immune sequencing data. Study conclusions and caveats: Higher frequency in patients than in controls was seen for five TRBV segments, with TRBV5-6, TRBV5-1 and TRBV20-1 among them.

Researchers reported that TCR beta cDNA libraries carried unique molecular identifiers. In TCRdb, the PCR reads were re-called with MiXCR into one record per CDR3 protein. The data show 450,000 or so distinct CDR3 sequences, under 55% seen once. Germline-derived CDR1 and CDR2 are PRHDT and FYEKMQ (reference sequence). The CDR3 is 16 residues long. V shed 1 base and J shed 5 bases, with 15 bases lying between them. As concerns this clonotype: The antigen is undetermined.

What was sequenced was blood. The TCR sequence derives from a girl between 5 and 17 years old with multiple sclerosis. This chain connects TRBV13 to TRBJ2-1; perhaps TRBD2 as D (6 bases). The CDR3 here is CASSLAASASNNEQFF. The CDR3 nucleotides are TGTGCCAGCAGCTTAGCGGCTAGCGCGTCAAACAATGAGCAGTTCTTC.